Listed below are T cell receptor beta chains from one sample, sequenced in a study of beta chain features in type 1 diabetes. Sequencing was performed with immunoSEQ multiplex PCR; in TCRdb, only in-frame clones are kept and a portion is missing. The sample records approximately 150,000 clones, almost 65% being singletons. The sequencing sample was made of naive CD4+ T cells from blood. The receptors here all came from a man aged 25-45 years with type 1 diabetes. Each CDR3 is given with its conserved first and last residue. Fields, in order: J gene, clone size, D gene, V gene, CDR3 protein, CDR3 DNA. The D gene is left open where the match is weak. The size field is filled for only some rows; it gives once, few, many or a size class.

>TRBJ1-4|NA|NA|TRBV30
CAMESQGWEKLFF
TGTGCCATGGAGTCACAGGGTTGGGAAAAACTGTTTTTT
>TRBJ1-2|NA|NA|TRBV29-1
CSAGTDGYTF
TGCAGCGCCGGGACGGATGGCTACACCTTC
>TRBJ1-6|NA|NA|TRBV30
CAWSVSGSPLHF
TGTGCCTGGAGTGTTTCTGGTTCACCCCTCCACTTT
>TRBJ2-7|NA|TRBD1|TRBV7-2
CASSLETRDSYEQYF
TGTGCCAGCAGCTTAGAAACTCGGGACAGCTACGAGCAGTACTTC
>TRBJ2-7|NA|TRBD2|TRBV7-2
CASSLSVLAGEQYF
TGTGCCAGCAGCTTATCGGTGCTAGCGGGGGAGCAGTACTTC
>TRBJ2-2|NA|NA|TRBV10-3
CAISERTDYTGELFF
TGTGCCATCAGTGAACGGACCGACTACACCGGGGAGCTGTTTTTT
>TRBJ2-5|NA|NA|TRBV9
CASSVVSAQETQYF
TGTGCCAGCAGCGTAGTGTCAGCCCAAGAGACCCAGTACTTC
>TRBJ1-1|NA|NA|TRBV10-3
CAISESGENTEAFF
TGTGCCATCAGTGAGTCGGGTGAGAACACTGAAGCTTTCTTT
>TRBJ1-6|NA|TRBD1|TRBV30
CAWTGQGSYNSPLHF
TGTGCCTGGACCGGACAGGGCTCCTATAATTCACCCCTCCACTTT
>TRBJ2-6|NA|NA|TRBV4-1
CASSQGAGTGANVLTF
TGCGCCAGCAGCCAAGGGGCAGGAACTGGGGCCAACGTCCTGACTTTC
>TRBJ2-5|NA|TRBD2|TRBV7-2
CASSLDGLAGRGETQYF
TGTGCCAGCAGCTTAGACGGACTAGCGGGGCGGGGAGAGACCCAGTACTTC
>TRBJ2-7|few|NA|TRBV10-3
CAISESMEPEQYF
TGTGCCATCAGTGAGTCGATGGAGCCCGAGCAGTACTTC
>TRBJ2-3|NA|TRBD2|TRBV14
CASSRSGGPPDTQYF
TGTGCCAGCAGCCGGAGCGGGGGGCCACCAGATACGCAGTATTTT
>TRBJ2-7|NA|NA|TRBV28
CASSPRSDEQYF
TGTGCCAGCAGTCCTAGGTCTGACGAGCAGTACTTC
>TRBJ2-7|NA|TRBD2|TRBV18
CASSTGTSNLEQYF
TGTGCCAGCTCAACCGGGACTAGCAATCTGGAGCAGTACTTC
>TRBJ1-4|NA|TRBD1|TRBV5-6
CSSSSTGGTNEKLFF
TGTTCCAGCAGCTCCACAGGGGGGACTAATGAAAAACTGTTTTTT
>TRBJ1-2|NA|NA|TRBV18
CASSPLQENYGYTF
TGTGCCAGCTCACCCCTACAGGAGAACTATGGCTACACCTTC
>TRBJ2-3|NA|NA|TRBV7-2
CASSFSEINTQYF
TGTGCCAGCAGCTTTTCGGAGATAAATACGCAGTATTTT
>TRBJ2-5|few|TRBD1|TRBV30
CAWNRDSQETQYF
TGTGCCTGGAACCGGGACAGCCAAGAGACCCAGTACTTC
>TRBJ1-2|NA|NA|TRBV5-1
CASSIDRYGYTF
TGCGCCAGCAGCATCGACAGATATGGCTACACCTTC
>TRBJ2-5|once|TRBD1|TRBV6-5
CASSYNRDSQETQYF
TGTGCCAGCAGTTATAACCGGGACAGCCAAGAGACCCAGTACTTC
>TRBJ2-1|once|TRBD1|TRBV9
CASSVAGTGANNEQFF
TGTGCCAGCAGCGTGGCGGGGACAGGGGCCAACAATGAGCAGTTCTTC
>TRBJ2-6|NA|NA|TRBV9
CASSEPGPGFSSGANVLTF
TGTGCCAGCAGCGAACCGGGGCCAGGTTTTAGCTCTGGGGCCAACGTCCTGACTTTC
>TRBJ2-1|once|NA|TRBV2
CASRSGPYNEQFF
TGTGCCAGCAGAAGCGGGCCCTACAATGAGCAGTTCTTC
>TRBJ2-1|NA|NA|TRBV7-9
CASSLAWTGRDEQFF
TGTGCCAGCAGCTTAGCCTGGACAGGGAGGGATGAGCAGTTCTTC
>TRBJ2-7|once|NA|TRBV18
CASSPGAGSTYEQYF
TGTGCCAGCTCACCAGGGGCAGGCTCAACCTACGAGCAGTACTTC
>TRBJ2-1|NA|NA|TRBV4-1
CASSQGSHDYYNEQFF
TGCGCCAGCAGCCAAGGTAGCCACGATTATTACAATGAGCAGTTCTTC
>TRBJ1-2|NA|NA|TRBV30
CAWSWISDYGYTF
TGTGCCTGGAGTTGGATCTCGGACTATGGCTACACCTTC
>TRBJ2-3|few|NA|TRBV4-3
CASSQWSSMGTDTQYF
TGCGCCAGCAGCCAGTGGAGTAGCATGGGCACAGATACGCAGTATTTT
>TRBJ2-7|NA|NA|TRBV29-1
CSVAPRGREGEQYF
TGCAGCGTTGCCCCCCGTGGCAGGGAAGGCGAGCAGTACTTC
>TRBJ1-2|NA|NA|TRBV25-1
CASSLTDYGYTF
TGTGCCAGCAGTCTAACAGACTATGGCTACACCTTC
>TRBJ2-1|NA|TRBD2|TRBV4-3
CASSQLAGSSYNEQFF
TGCGCCAGCAGCCAACTAGCGGGGAGCTCCTACAATGAGCAGTTCTTC
>TRBJ2-5|NA|TRBD2|TRBV29-1
CSAEEINGGVETQYF
TGCAGCGCTGAGGAGATCAACGGGGGGGTCGAGACCCAGTACTTC
>TRBJ2-1|NA|TRBD1|TRBV27
CASSSGTGGLNEQFF
TGTGCCAGCAGTTCTGGGACAGGGGGATTAAATGAGCAGTTCTTC
>TRBJ1-5|NA|NA|TRBV30
CAWRLSGNQPQHF
TGTGCCTGGAGACTATCTGGCAATCAGCCCCAGCATTTT
>TRBJ2-5|NA|TRBD1|TRBV29-1
CSVGTGSETQYF
TGCAGCGTTGGGACAGGGTCAGAGACCCAGTACTTC
>TRBJ2-1|NA|TRBD1|TRBV7-2
CASSQRDSLNEQFF
TGTGCCAGCAGCCAAAGGGACAGTTTAAATGAGCAGTTCTTC
>TRBJ2-4|few|NA|TRBV4-3
CASSQDKRTMDIQYF
TGCGCCAGCAGCCAAGATAAAAGGACAATGGACATTCAGTACTTC
>TRBJ2-7|NA|NA|TRBV28
CASSLDSHEQYF
TGTGCCAGCAGTTTGGACTCCCACGAGCAGTACTTC
>TRBJ2-5|NA|NA|TRBV7-9
CASSLGLLEETQYF
TGTGCCAGCAGCTTAGGGCTTCTGGAAGAGACCCAGTACTTC
>TRBJ2-5|few|NA|TRBV7-8
CASSLLRSPDGQYF
TGTGCCAGCAGCCTACTTCGGTCCCCTGATGGCCAGTACTTC
>TRBJ2-1|few|NA|TRBV6-1
CASSEWGEQFF
TGTGCCAGCAGTGAATGGGGTGAGCAGTTCTTC
>TRBJ1-5|NA|NA|TRBV10-3
CAISEDDRGQPQHF
TGTGCCATCAGTGAGGATGACCGAGGTCAGCCCCAGCATTTT
>TRBJ2-3|NA|NA|TRBV11-2
CASGDSRSTDTQYF
TGTGCCAGCGGAGACAGCCGAAGCACAGATACGCAGTATTTT
>TRBJ1-5|NA|TRBD1|TRBV18
CASSRTGDGNQPQHF
TGTGCCAGCTCAAGGACAGGGGACGGCAATCAGCCCCAGCATTTT
>TRBJ2-7|NA|NA|TRBV4-3
CASSPFLGGYSYEQYF
TGCGCCAGCAGCCCTTTCCTGGGGGGCTACTCCTACGAGCAGTACTTC
>TRBJ2-2|once|TRBD2|TRBV28
CASIRGDTGELFF
TGTGCCAGCATCCGGGGGGACACCGGGGAGCTGTTTTTT
>TRBJ2-5|NA|NA|TRBV25-1
CASEEQTSIKTQYF
TGTGCCAGCGAGGAACAAACTAGCATAAAGACCCAGTACTTC
>TRBJ2-5|NA|NA|TRBV30
CAWRAGRGLTQYF
TGTGCCTGGAGGGCGGGACGGGGTCTGACCCAGTACTTC
>TRBJ2-7|few|NA|TRBV7-2
CASSSQGYEQYF
TGTGCCAGCAGCTCACAGGGCTACGAGCAGTACTTC
>TRBJ1-1|NA|NA|TRBV9
CASSVGQRDTEAFF
TGTGCCAGCAGCGTAGGCCAGAGAGACACTGAAGCTTTCTTT
>TRBJ2-5|NA|NA|TRBV6-1
CASTRGVRETQYF
TGTGCCAGTACCAGAGGGGTCAGAGAGACCCAGTACTTC
>TRBJ1-1|NA|NA|TRBV27
CASSLYQSNTEAFF
TGTGCCAGCAGTTTATACCAGTCGAACACTGAAGCTTTCTTT
>TRBJ2-3|NA|TRBD1|TRBV14
CASSPHRDREEDTQYF
TGTGCCAGCAGCCCGCACCGGGACAGGGAGGAGGATACGCAGTATTTT
>TRBJ1-2|NA|NA|TRBV9
CASSGMARFYGYTF
TGTGCCAGCAGCGGCATGGCTCGCTTCTATGGCTACACCTTC